This T cell receptor (beta chain) was sequenced in a study of cytomegalovirus exposure and HLA in healthy donors. General study results and limits: About 87% or about 30% of the time was how often most TCR beta V segments were productive, according to an earlier analysis. At a 0.05 false discovery rate, a later analysis found approximately 17,000 TCR beta sequences to be associated with HLA alleles. The study had only CMV serostatus as immune exposure information.

This clone has just a few counts. Its target is unknown. The PCR had 60 Vbeta and 13 Jbeta primers. The method was immunoSEQ multiplex PCR; TCRdb's version includes in-frame clones alone and lacks a portion of them. The data contain approximately 92,000 clones, roughly 70% of them singletons. There are 13 residues in the CDR3. The V end was cut by 2 bases, the J end by 8 bases, with 9 bases between. Germline V gene sequence: CDR1 MNHNY, CDR2 SVGAGI (reference sequence). This clonotype originated in a man in his fifties or sixties in good health and CMV-seronegative. V usage is TRBV6-6 and J usage is TRBJ1-4; a weak D match, TRBD1 (5 bases). The sample taken for sequencing was PBMCs. The CDR3 region is CASSYRGGEKLFF. The CDR3 DNA follows: TGTGCCAGCAGTTACAGGGGTGGCGAAAAACTGTTTTTT.